This entry lists 17 T cell receptor beta chains sequenced from one sample in a study of a mutant IDH1 vaccine in newly diagnosed glioma. Measured with immunoSEQ multiplex PCR; TCRdb has only the in-frame clones, and not every one. The sample gives some 95,000 clones, around four fifths of which show up once; around 7.5% is in the top ten. Noted time point: baseline, week 1 (first vaccination visit). Treatment specified: pre-vaccination baseline after standard-of-care therapy. The specimen was PBMCs, collected from a glioma patient treated with radiotherapy, temozolomide or both. Receptors originate from a man aged 40-50 years with glioma.

This chain links TRBV15 with TRBJ1-4, with 10 bases matching TRBD1. Germline trimming cut 5 bases from V and 8 bases from J; bases unmatched to any gene: 5. This CDR3 is built from 14 residues. Per the germline V gene, CDR1 is LNHNV and CDR2 is YYDKDF (reference sequence). The CDR3 nucleotides read TGTGCCACCAGCTCGGACAGGGGGGGCGAAAAACTGTTTTTT. Its translation is CATSSDRGGEKLFF. Drawing the rest from reference TRBV15 and TRBJ1-4, the complete variable domain is DAMVIQNPRYQVTQFGKPVTLSCSQTLNHNVMYWYQQKSSQAPKLLFHYYDKDFNNEADTPDNFQSRRPNTSFCFLDIRSPGLGDTAMYLCATSSDRGGEKLFFGSGTQLSVL.

The chain carries TRBV7-2 and TRBJ2-5; D remains unclear. Germline values: CDR1 SGHTA, CDR2 FQGNSA. V was cut by 5 bases and J by 4 bases, with 11 bases left in between. The CDR3 loop spans 13 amino acids. CDR3 nucleotide sequence: TGTGCCAGCAGCCCGTCCCAGCGAGAGACCCAGTACTTC. Residues: CASSPSQRETQYF.

V and J are TRBV5-1 and TRBJ2-7; D may be TRBD1 or TRBD2 (5 bases each). Germline lookup yields CDR1 SGHRS and CDR2 YFSETQ. The CDR3 extends over 14 amino acids. V gave up 2 bases and J gave up 5 bases, with 14 bases separating them. The CDR3 region is CASSFESVGDEQYF. The CDR3 DNA sequence: TGCGCCAGCAGCTTTGAAAGTGTGGGGGACGAGCAGTACTTC. The full variable domain, its missing parts supplied by reference TRBV5-1 and TRBJ2-7, is KAGVTQTPRYLIKTRGQQVTLSCSPISGHRSVSWYQQTPGQGLQFLFEYFSETQRNKGNFPGRFSGRQFSNSRSEMNVSTLELGDSALYLCASSFESVGDEQYFGPGTRLTVT.

This clone was observed a single time. This CDR3 is CASSLVSLAGGYEQYF. The CDR3 DNA reads TGTGCCAGCAGCTTAGTGTCTCTAGCGGGAGGCTACGAGCAGTACTTC. The chain is built from TRBV7-2 and TRBJ2-5; 11 nucleotides line up with TRBD2. The J call is doubtful: the DNA matches TRBJ2-7 better. Germline loops: CDR1 SGHTA, CDR2 FQGNSA. This CDR3 has 16 amino acids.

The chain employs TRBV5-1 and TRBJ2-5; TRBD2 matches 8 bases. The CDR3 covers 14 residues. V shed 3 bases and J 4 bases; nucleotides not matched to a gene: 5. CDR1 and CDR2 (germline): SGHRS, YFSETQ. The CDR3 DNA sequence: TGCGCCAGCAGCTCGGGGGGGCCTCCAGAGACCCAGTACTTC. Protein sequence: CASSSGGPPETQYF.

The chain uses TRBV7-9 and TRBJ2-4; TRBD2 matches 10 bases. This CDR3 comprises 15 residues. From germline, CDR1 is SEHNR and CDR2 FQNEAQ (reference sequence). The junction had 3 bases not matched to a gene; V was cut back by 1 base and J by 6 bases. The DNA for the CDR3 is TGTGCCAGCAGCTTAGGACTAGCGGGTAGAAACATTCAGTACTTC. Its translation: CASSLGLAGRNIQYF.

The V and J genes are TRBV7-2 and TRBJ2-7; TRBD2 agrees at 12 bases. This CDR3 region has 15 residues. CDR1 is SGHTA and CDR2 is FQGNSA in the germline V gene. The V gene end was trimmed by 3 bases and the J gene end by 7 bases; junction bases not matched to a gene: 7. CDR3 in DNA: TGTGCCAGCAGCTTCAGGACTAGCGGGATCTCGGAGCAGTACTTC. This translates into CASSFRTSGISEQYF.

This rearrangement joins TRBV19 to TRBJ2-2; tentative D call: TRBD2 (6 bases). This CDR3 region has 13 residues. Germline values: CDR1 LNHDA, CDR2 SQIVND (reference sequence). V was pared by 3 bases and J by 5 bases, with 7 bases between. The CDR3 spells CASSIGTTGELFF. The CDR3 coding sequence is TGTGCCAGTAGTATCGGGACTACCGGGGAGCTGTTTTTT.

The rearrangement joins TRBV30 to TRBJ2-3, with TRBD2 matching over 8 bases. Germline V CDR1 and CDR2: GTSNPN, SVGIG (reference sequence). Trimming cost V 2 bases and J 3 bases; bases outside gene matches: 4. The CDR3 contains 14 residues. The CDR3 DNA sequence: TGTGCCTGGAGTAGAGCGGGGGCTACAGATACGCAGTATTTT. This gives the protein CAWSRAGATDTQYF.

The V gene is TRBV4-2, the J gene TRBJ1-2, with D possibly being TRBD1 (5 bases). Germline CDR1 LGHNA, CDR2 YNFKEQ. The ends were cut back, 0 bases at V and 7 bases at J, with 21 bases in the middle. CDR3 size: 17 residues. The CDR3 DNA follows: TGTGCCAGCAGCCAAGAGGCCGCCTGGGGGGTCCCCCTTGGCTACACCTTC. This translates into CASSQEAAWGVPLGYTF.

This sequence joins TRBV5-1 and TRBJ2-7, with D possibly TRBD2 on 6 matching bases. The CDR3 spans 16 residues. The V end lost 3 bases, the J end lost 2 bases, and 18 bases lay between the germline ends. The V gene's germline CDR1 is SGHRS and CDR2 YFSETQ. CDR3 in DNA: TGCGCCAGCAGCTCCCACGGGGGAGTGGGGGCCTACGAGCAGTACTTC. It codes for CASSSHGGVGAYEQYF.

Within the sample, this clone is medium-sized. The chain employs TRBV7-9 and TRBJ2-6; tentatively, D is TRBD1 (5 bases). In germline, CDR1 is SEHNR, CDR2 FQNEAQ (reference sequence). V was shortened by 1 base and J by 2 bases, with 9 bases between the two germline ends. The CDR3 is made up of 16 amino acids. The CDR3 sequence is CASSLGPGTGANVLTF. The CDR3 DNA reads as TGTGCCAGCAGCTTAGGGCCAGGGACTGGGGCCAACGTCCTGACTTTC.

This rearrangement joins TRBV18 to TRBJ2-1; TRBD2 matches 9 bases. With V trimmed by 3 bases and J by 0 bases, 9 bases remained unmatched. The CDR3 length is 18 residues. Germline values: CDR1 KGHSH, CDR2 LQKENI. The CDR3 bases are TGTGCCAGCTCACCTTCTAGCGGGACTTCAAGCTCCTACAATGAGCAGTTCTTC. Residues: CASSPSSGTSSSYNEQFF.

The chain links TRBV11-2 to TRBJ2-3, with 12 bases matching TRBD2. V was pared by 5 bases and J by 1 base, with 7 bases of the junction left unmatched. CDR1 and CDR2 from the germline V gene are SGHAT and FQNNGV. CDR3 length: 17 amino acids. DNA of the CDR3: TGTGCCAGCAGCGTCCCCCGGACTAGCGGGGGCACAGATACGCAGTATTTT. Its protein product is CASSVPRTSGGTDTQYF.

The chain recombines TRBV7-9 with TRBJ1-3; weak D call: TRBD1 (5 bases). Germline V gives CDR1 SEHNR, CDR2 FQNEAQ (reference sequence). The ends were cut back, 3 bases at V and 4 bases at J, with 10 bases in the middle. The CDR3 extends over 14 amino acids. CDR3 DNA: TGTGCCAGCAGCTTTTGGGGCAACGGAAACACCATATATTTT. Residues: CASSFWGNGNTIYF.

The rearrangement uses TRBV11-2 and TRBJ2-6; no clear D gene. Germline V gives CDR1 SGHAT, CDR2 FQNNGV. Trimming left V 6 bases short and J 3 bases short, with 9 bases between. The CDR3 consists of 14 residues. The CDR3 sequence: CASRVGNGANVLTF. CDR3 in DNA: TGTGCCAGCAGGGTAGGGAATGGGGCCAACGTCCTGACTTTC.

This rearrangement joins TRBV6-5 to TRBJ2-1, with 10 bases lining up with TRBD2. Germline V gene sequence: CDR1 MNHEY, CDR2 SVGAGI. Losses at the gene ends were 6 bases for V and 8 bases for J; bases not matched to a gene: 7. The CDR3 has 14 residues. In DNA, the CDR3 is TGTGCCAGCAGCGCCGGGACTAGCGCCCATGAGCAGTTCTTC. Translation gives CASSAGTSAHEQFF.